The rows below give T cell receptor beta chains drawn from one sample of a study of blood T cell repertoires in COVID-19. The assay was immunoSEQ multiplex PCR, and TCRdb's table has in-frame clones only and misses some. Found here are under 300,000 clones, 84% of them singletons; the top ten hold 2% to 2.5%. The sample comprised peripheral blood. The receptors were sampled from a middle-aged man who had recovered from COVID-19. The CDR3 runs from the conserved cysteine through the conserved F or W. The D gene is left open where the match is weak. Some rows mark clone size as missing; the rest say once, few, many or name a class of expanded clone.

cdr3_aa: CASSLALGQTGYEQYF; cdr3_nt: TGTGCCAGCAGCTTAGCTCTGGGACAGACAGGGTACGAGCAGTACTTC; v_call: TRBV7-8; d_call: TRBD1; clone_size: few; j_call: TRBJ2-7
cdr3_aa: CASSQMTGGGKETQYF; cdr3_nt: TGCGCCAGCAGCCAGATGACAGGTGGGGGTAAAGAGACCCAGTACTTC; v_call: TRBV4-3; d_call: -; clone_size: once; j_call: TRBJ2-5
cdr3_aa: CASSLGGGGRDTQYF; cdr3_nt: TGTGCCAGCAGCTTGGGGGGCGGGGGAAGAGATACGCAGTATTTT; v_call: TRBV5-4; d_call: TRBD2; clone_size: -; j_call: TRBJ2-3
cdr3_aa: CASSPDTTSPLHF; cdr3_nt: TGTGCCAGCTCACCTGACACCACTTCACCCCTCCACTTT; v_call: TRBV18; d_call: -; clone_size: -; j_call: TRBJ1-6
cdr3_aa: CASRGLRSGITIGNQPQHF; cdr3_nt: TGTGCCAGCAGGGGGCTCCGGAGTGGAATCACGATTGGCAATCAGCCCCAGCATTTT; v_call: TRBV2; d_call: -; clone_size: -; j_call: TRBJ1-5
cdr3_aa: CAVGLAGEDTQYF; cdr3_nt: TGTGCCGTCGGACTAGCGGGAGAAGATACGCAGTATTTT; v_call: TRBV10-3; d_call: TRBD2; clone_size: -; j_call: TRBJ2-3
cdr3_aa: CASSTTGGGQPQHF; cdr3_nt: TGTGCCAGCAGCACAACAGGGGGCGGTCAGCCCCAGCATTTT; v_call: TRBV7-9; d_call: TRBD1; clone_size: -; j_call: TRBJ1-5
cdr3_aa: CASSYSSGAEAFF; cdr3_nt: TGTGCCAGCAGTTACTCGTCAGGGGCTGAAGCTTTCTTT; v_call: TRBV6-5; d_call: -; clone_size: -; j_call: TRBJ1-1
cdr3_aa: CASGRLSYEQYF; cdr3_nt: TGTGCCAGCGGGAGGCTCTCCTACGAGCAGTACTTC; v_call: TRBV2; d_call: -; clone_size: -; j_call: TRBJ2-7
cdr3_aa: CASSSLGTSGSQQFF; cdr3_nt: TGTGCCAGCAGCTCCCTAGGGACTAGCGGGAGTCAGCAGTTCTTC; v_call: TRBV9; d_call: TRBD2; clone_size: -; j_call: TRBJ2-1
cdr3_aa: CASSPLGTTGNTIYF; cdr3_nt: TGTGCCAGCTCACCATTGGGCACCACTGGAAACACCATATATTTT; v_call: TRBV18; d_call: -; clone_size: -; j_call: TRBJ1-3
cdr3_aa: CASTSRTGGTGELFF; cdr3_nt: TGTGCCAGCACGAGCCGGACGGGGGGCACCGGGGAGCTGTTTTTT; v_call: TRBV6-5; d_call: TRBD2; clone_size: -; j_call: TRBJ2-2
cdr3_aa: CASSLVTGGRYNEQFF; cdr3_nt: TGTGCCAGCAGCCTAGTAACAGGGGGTCGCTACAATGAGCAGTTCTTC; v_call: TRBV14; d_call: TRBD1; clone_size: -; j_call: TRBJ2-1
cdr3_aa: CASRLAGVRVGEQFF; cdr3_nt: TGTGCCAGCAGACTAGCGGGAGTTAGGGTTGGTGAGCAGTTCTTC; v_call: TRBV11-2; d_call: TRBD2; clone_size: -; j_call: TRBJ2-1
cdr3_aa: CASSQVIRDTQYF; cdr3_nt: TGTGCCAGCAGCCAAGTTATTCGAGATACGCAGTATTTT; v_call: TRBV14; d_call: -; clone_size: many; j_call: TRBJ2-3
cdr3_aa: CASSRREDEQYF; cdr3_nt: TGTGCCAGCAGCCGTCGGGAAGACGAGCAGTACTTC; v_call: TRBV3-1/TRBV3-2; d_call: -; clone_size: -; j_call: TRBJ2-7
cdr3_aa: CASSTYRGDSYNEQFF; cdr3_nt: TGTGCCAGTAGTACTTACAGGGGGGACTCCTACAATGAGCAGTTCTTC; v_call: TRBV19; d_call: TRBD1; clone_size: -; j_call: TRBJ2-1
cdr3_aa: CASSLHGENIQYF; cdr3_nt: TGTGCCAGCAGCTTGCACGGTGAAAACATTCAGTACTTC; v_call: TRBV5-4; d_call: -; clone_size: -; j_call: TRBJ2-4
cdr3_aa: CASSIQGHTTYEQYF; cdr3_nt: TGTGCCAGCAGTATACAGGGACATACTACCTACGAGCAGTACTTC; v_call: TRBV2; d_call: -; clone_size: -; j_call: TRBJ2-7
cdr3_aa: CASGLGGQGYEQYF; cdr3_nt: TGTGCTAGTGGTTTGGGGGGACAGGGTTACGAGCAGTACTTC; v_call: TRBV12-5; d_call: TRBD1; clone_size: once; j_call: TRBJ2-7
cdr3_aa: CASSLDRTVSGANVLTF; cdr3_nt: TGCGCCAGCAGCTTGGACAGGACAGTCTCTGGGGCCAACGTCCTGACTTTC; v_call: TRBV5-1; d_call: -; clone_size: -; j_call: TRBJ2-6
cdr3_aa: CASSPLAGGGETQYF; cdr3_nt: TGCGCCAGCAGCCCCCTAGCGGGGGGGGGAGAGACCCAGTACTTC; v_call: TRBV4-1; d_call: TRBD2; clone_size: -; j_call: TRBJ2-5
cdr3_aa: CASSIVGGNTGELFF; cdr3_nt: TGTGCCAGTAGTATAGTCGGGGGGAACACCGGGGAGCTGTTTTTT; v_call: TRBV19; d_call: -; clone_size: -; j_call: TRBJ2-2
cdr3_aa: CASSLVSFQGTEAFF; cdr3_nt: TGTGCCAGCAGCTTAGTCAGCTTTCAGGGCACTGAAGCTTTCTTT; v_call: TRBV7-2; d_call: -; clone_size: -; j_call: TRBJ1-1
cdr3_aa: CAFGQGATYEQYF; cdr3_nt: TGTGCCTTCGGACAGGGCGCAACCTACGAGCAGTACTTC; v_call: TRBV30; d_call: TRBD1; clone_size: -; j_call: TRBJ2-7
cdr3_aa: CASSYIQGSLGGYTF; cdr3_nt: TGTGCCAGCAGTTACATCCAGGGGTCCCTTGGTGGCTACACCTTC; v_call: TRBV6-6; d_call: -; clone_size: -; j_call: TRBJ1-2
cdr3_aa: CASSSQGITSGNTIYF; cdr3_nt: TGTGCCAGCAGTTCACAGGGGATCACCTCTGGAAACACCATATATTTT; v_call: TRBV6-2/TRBV6-3; d_call: TRBD1; clone_size: -; j_call: TRBJ1-3
cdr3_aa: CASSPGTGDTEAFF; cdr3_nt: TGTGCCAGCTCACCGGGGACAGGGGACACTGAAGCTTTCTTT; v_call: TRBV18; d_call: TRBD1; clone_size: -; j_call: TRBJ1-1
cdr3_aa: CASSESQGTNEKLFF; cdr3_nt: TGTGCCAGCAGTGAGTCTCAGGGAACTAATGAAAAACTGTTTTTT; v_call: TRBV6-1; d_call: -; clone_size: -; j_call: TRBJ1-4
cdr3_aa: CASTRDYPADTQYF; cdr3_nt: TGTGCCAGTACCCGGGACTACCCGGCAGATACGCAGTATTTT; v_call: TRBV19; d_call: TRBD2; clone_size: -; j_call: TRBJ2-3
cdr3_aa: CASSLALRDRVYEQYF; cdr3_nt: TGTGCCAGCAGCTTAGCTTTACGGGACAGAGTATACGAGCAGTACTTC; v_call: TRBV7-9; d_call: TRBD1; clone_size: -; j_call: TRBJ2-7
cdr3_aa: CASSFYRGKDYGYTF; cdr3_nt: TGCGCCAGCAGCTTCTACAGGGGAAAGGACTATGGCTACACCTTC; v_call: TRBV5-1; d_call: TRBD1; clone_size: -; j_call: TRBJ1-2
cdr3_aa: CAWTQDYTEAFF; cdr3_nt: TGTGCCTGGACACAAGACTACACTGAAGCTTTCTTT; v_call: TRBV30; d_call: -; clone_size: -; j_call: TRBJ1-1
cdr3_aa: CASSYEREGLAKNIQYF; cdr3_nt: TGTGCCAGCAGTTACGAACGGGAGGGATTAGCCAAAAACATTCAGTACTTC; v_call: TRBV6-2/TRBV6-3; d_call: TRBD2; clone_size: -; j_call: TRBJ2-4
cdr3_aa: CASSLAWTGSYGYTF; cdr3_nt: TGTGCCAGCAGCTTGGCATGGACTGGCAGCTATGGCTACACCTTC; v_call: TRBV5-8; d_call: -; clone_size: -; j_call: TRBJ1-2
cdr3_aa: CASSAGLYVTYNEQFF; cdr3_nt: TGTGCCAGCAGTGCGGGACTCTACGTAACCTACAATGAGCAGTTCTTC; v_call: TRBV2; d_call: -; clone_size: -; j_call: TRBJ2-1
cdr3_aa: CASSYGTGAFSGNTIYF; cdr3_nt: TGTGCCAGCAGTTACGGGACAGGGGCCTTCTCTGGAAACACCATATATTTT; v_call: TRBV6-2/TRBV6-3; d_call: TRBD1; clone_size: -; j_call: TRBJ1-3
cdr3_aa: CATSSYGTPSHGYTF; cdr3_nt: TGTGCCACCAGCAGCTACGGGACACCATCACATGGCTACACCTTC; v_call: TRBV15; d_call: -; clone_size: -; j_call: TRBJ1-2